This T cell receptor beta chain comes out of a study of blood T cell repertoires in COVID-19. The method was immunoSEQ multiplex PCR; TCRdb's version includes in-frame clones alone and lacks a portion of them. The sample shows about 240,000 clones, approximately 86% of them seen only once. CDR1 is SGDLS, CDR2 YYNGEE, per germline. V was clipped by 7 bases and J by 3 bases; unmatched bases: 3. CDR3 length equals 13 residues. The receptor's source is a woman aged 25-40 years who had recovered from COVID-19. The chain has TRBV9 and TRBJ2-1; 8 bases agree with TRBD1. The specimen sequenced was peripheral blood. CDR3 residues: CASGTGDYNEQFF. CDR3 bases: TGTGCCAGCGGGACAGGTGACTACAATGAGCAGTTCTTC.